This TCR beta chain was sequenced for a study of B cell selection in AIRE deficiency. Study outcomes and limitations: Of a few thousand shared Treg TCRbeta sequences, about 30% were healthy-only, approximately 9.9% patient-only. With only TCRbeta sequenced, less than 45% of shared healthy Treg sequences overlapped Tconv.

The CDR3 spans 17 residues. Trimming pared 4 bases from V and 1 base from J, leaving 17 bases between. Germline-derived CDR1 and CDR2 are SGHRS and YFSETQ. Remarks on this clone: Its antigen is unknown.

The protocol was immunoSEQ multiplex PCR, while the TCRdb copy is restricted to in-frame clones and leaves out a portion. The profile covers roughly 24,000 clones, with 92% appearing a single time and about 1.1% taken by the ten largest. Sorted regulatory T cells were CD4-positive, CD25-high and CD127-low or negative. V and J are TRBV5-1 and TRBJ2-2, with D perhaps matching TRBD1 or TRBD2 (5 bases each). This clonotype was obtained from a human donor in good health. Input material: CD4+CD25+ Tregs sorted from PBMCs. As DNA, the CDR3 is TGCGCCAGCAGCCACATCCGGGGCGCGGAGAACACCGGGGAGCTGTTTTTT. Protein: CASSHIRGAENTGELFF.